This T cell receptor (beta chain) was profiled in a study of T-cell memory formation after mild COVID-19. MiXCR was run by TCRdb on the 5' RACE reads, yielding one entry per CDR3 protein. The repertoire consists of hundreds of thousands of distinct CDR3 sequences, with more than 20% occurring once and the leading ten covering 8.8%. Trimming stripped 1 base from V and 2 bases from J, with 14 bases between. CDR1 MNHEY and CDR2 SVGAGI come from the germline V gene. This CDR3 region has 16 residues. Source material: PBMCs or a T cell subset sorted from them (not recorded which). The clonotype was recovered from an adult woman who had mild COVID-19 (a few samples of this study predate the infection). Cell type and time point are not known. The V call is TRBV6-5, the J call TRBJ1-1, with TRBD1 as a possible D gene (6 bases). The CDR3, as DNA: TGTGCCAGCAGTTACTTAACAGGGCCTGGCAACACTGAAGCTTTCTTT. As protein: CASSYLTGPGNTEAFF.